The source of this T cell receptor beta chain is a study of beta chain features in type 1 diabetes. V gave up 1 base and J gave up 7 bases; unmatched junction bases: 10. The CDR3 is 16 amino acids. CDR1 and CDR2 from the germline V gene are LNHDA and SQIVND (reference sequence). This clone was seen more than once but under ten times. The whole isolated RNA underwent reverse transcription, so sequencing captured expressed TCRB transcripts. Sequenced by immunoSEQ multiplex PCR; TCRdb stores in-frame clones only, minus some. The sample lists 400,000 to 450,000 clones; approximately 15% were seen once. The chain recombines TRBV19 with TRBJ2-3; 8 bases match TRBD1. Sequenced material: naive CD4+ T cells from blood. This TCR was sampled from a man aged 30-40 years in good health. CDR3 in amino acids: CASSIGTGTGLHTQYF. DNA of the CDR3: TGTGCCAGTAGTATAGGAACCGGGACAGGCCTCCATACGCAGTATTTT.